A single sample gave rise to the 7 T cell receptor beta chains below, sequenced in a study of T cell clonality in common variable immunodeficiency. Using immunoSEQ multiplex PCR, the repertoire was profiled, and TCRdb retains in-frame clones only, with some absent. This sample comprises 50,000 to 60,000 clones, none seen once only. The sample was peripheral blood mononuclear cells. The receptor set was obtained from a person aged 18 to 70 in good health.

Comments on this clone: The CDR3 is cut off 3 residues early in the read; its end comes from the germline J gene. The rearrangement uses TRBV19 and TRBJ2-2; unclear D gene. CDR3 size: 16 residues. The germline V gene has CDR1 LNHDA and CDR2 SQIVND (reference sequence). Incomplete CDR3 DNA: TGTGCCAGTAGTGGTGGGCAGGCCTTTCTTTATGAAAAG. It encodes CASSGGQAFLYEK. The entire CDR3 sequence reads CASSGGQAFLYEKLFF.

With regard to this clone: The read comes to an end 3 residues before the CDR3 does, leaving the germline J gene to fill in the end. The genes are TRBV7-2 and TRBJ1-6; no firm D call. Germline CDR1 is SGHTA and CDR2 is FQGNSA. The CDR3 covers 14 residues. With 5 bases removed from V and 6 bases from J, the gap between germline ends came to 11 bases. The CDR3 loop reads CASSLERLNSPLHF. The part of the CDR3 DNA that was read is TGTGCCAGCAGCCTAGAAAGACTTAATTCACCC.

As regards this clone: The CDR3 is cut off 3 residues early in the read; its end comes from the germline J gene. This chain uses TRBV30 with TRBJ1-3; D gene uncertain. Looked up from germline, CDR1 is GTSNPN and CDR2 is SVGIG (reference sequence). The CDR3 is 15 amino acids. The V and J ends lost 2 bases and 0 bases respectively, with 11 bases between them. This CDR3 is CAWSTGLSSGNTIYF. The part of the CDR3 DNA that was read is TGTGCCTGGAGTACCGGTCTGAGCTCTGGAAACACC.

Ten or more counts support this clone. The read stops 3 residues short of the end of the CDR3; the missing end is completed from the germline J gene. J is TRBJ1-1 and V is TRBV19, with D unclear. The CDR3 has 13 amino acids. V shed 6 bases and J shed 5 bases, with 13 bases lying between them. From germline, CDR1 is LNHDA and CDR2 SQIVND (reference sequence). CDR3 bases read: TGTGCCAGTAGCCCATGGACTACAACTGAA. Its translation is CASSPWTTTE. The complete CDR3 reads CASSPWTTTEAFF.

This clone was recorded many times. Coverage ceases 3 residues before the CDR3 finishes, and the germline J gene fills in the end. The genes are TRBV20-1 and TRBJ1-2; no clear D. Trimming cost V 0 bases and J 4 bases, with 12 bases left between them. Germline lookup yields CDR1 DFQATT and CDR2 SNEGSKA (reference sequence). This CDR3 spans 14 amino acids. CDR3 loop: CSARDYWSGYGYTF. The CDR3 DNA, read in part, is TGCAGTGCTAGAGATTATTGGTCGGGCTATGGC.

Regarding this clone: The CDR3 goes on 3 residues after the read ends, and that part is filled in from the germline J gene. The rearrangement uses TRBV2 and TRBJ1-5; D might be TRBD1 (5 bases). This CDR3 spans 14 amino acids. The germline gives CDR1 SNHLY, CDR2 FYNNEI. V was shortened by 6 bases and J by 5 bases, with 14 bases between the two germline ends. The sequenced part of the CDR3 DNA is TGTGCCAGCAGCGGGGCCGGGGGTTATCAGCCC. Its protein is CASSGAGGYQP. The CDR3 reads in full as CASSGAGGYQPQHF.

This clone was seen at least ten times. The read stops 3 residues short of the end of the CDR3; the missing end is completed from the germline J gene. V usage is TRBV11-2 and J usage is TRBJ2-1; a possible D gene is TRBD2 (5 bases). The CDR3 totals 13 residues. The V gene lost 5 bases and the J gene lost 6 bases, with 11 bases spanning the gap. The V gene's germline CDR1 is SGHAT and CDR2 FQNNGV. CDR3 in amino acids: CASSPKLGNEQFF. Partial CDR3 DNA: TGTGCCAGCAGCCCTAAACTAGGCAATGAG.